What follows are 25 T cell receptor beta chains derived from one specimen sequenced in a study of spatial heterogeneity in lung cancer. In TCRdb, the 5' RACE reads were re-called with MiXCR into one record per CDR3 protein. Of about 25,000 distinct CDR3 sequences in the sample, about 7% were seen once. Specified time point: sample taken at primary tumor resection. Extraction of whole RNA from tumor, nontumor lung or frozen PBMC preceded unsorted sequencing. The specimen was PBMCs, collected at surgery. These receptors were collected from a male donor with early-stage non-small cell lung cancer.

This chain joins TRBV18 and TRBJ2-7; 9 nucleotides agree with TRBD1. With 3 bases clipped from V and 6 bases from J, the junction kept 0 bases outside the gene matches. CDR1 and CDR2 (germline): KGHSH, LQKENI. The CDR3 is made up of 12 amino acids. CDR3 amino acids: CASSPTGGEQYF. The CDR3 DNA is TGTGCCAGCTCACCGACAGGGGGCGAGCAGTACTTC. Supplemented by reference TRBV18 and TRBJ2-7, the full variable domain reads NAGVMQNPRHLVRRRGQEARLRCSPMKGHSHVYWYRQLPEEGLKFMVYLQKENIIDESGMPKERFSAEFPKEGPSILRIQQVVRGDSAAYFCASSPTGGEQYFGPGTRLTVT.

There are a few counts of this clonotype. The rearrangement links TRBV6-5 to TRBJ2-7; D unresolved. V shed 6 bases and J shed 2 bases, with 14 bases lying between them. Germline CDR1 is MNHEY and CDR2 is SVGAGI. The CDR3 spans 14 residues. In nucleotides, the CDR3 is TGTGCCAGCAGGCCCCCGGCACCTGCCTACGAGCAGTACTTC. Amino acid sequence: CASRPPAPAYEQYF.

In its sample, this clonotype was seen many times. The chain is built from TRBV28 and TRBJ2-5; D perhaps matches TRBD2 (5 bases). Trimming took 5 bases from V and 5 from J, leaving 15 bases between them. CDR1 and CDR2 (germline): MDHEN, SYDVKM. The CDR3 loop spans 14 amino acids. CDR3 nucleotides: TGTGCCAGCAGTCCCCGGAGGTTGAAGGAGACCCAGTACTTC. It yields the protein CASSPRRLKETQYF.

This clonotype appeared many times. The chain has TRBV20-1 and TRBJ2-5; 9 bases align to TRBD1. Germline CDR1 and CDR2: DFQATT and SNEGSKA (reference sequence). The J segment lost 5 bases and the V segment lost 7 bases, leaving 8 bases of the junction unmatched. CDR3 length equals 13 residues. The CDR3 DNA follows: TGCAGTGGGAACAGGGGGCAGGGTGAGACCCAGTACTTC. It yields the protein CSGNRGQGETQYF.

This clonotype has ten or more counts. The chain carries TRBV28 and TRBJ2-3; D perhaps matches TRBD1 (5 bases). Per germline, CDR1 MDHEN and CDR2 SYDVKM. Trimming stripped 6 bases from V and 3 bases from J, with 10 bases between. This CDR3 region has 13 residues. The CDR3 DNA is TGTGCCAGCAGAAAACAGGTTACAGATACGCAGTATTTT. Translated: CASRKQVTDTQYF.

In its sample, this clonotype was seen many times. CDR3 protein: CASRRETQYF. The DNA for the CDR3 is TGTGCCAGCAGGCGGGAGACCCAGTACTTC. The chain joins TRBV6-2 or TRBV6-3 to TRBJ2-5; D ambiguous. The CDR3 has 10 residues. Deletions cut 6 bases from V and 5 bases from J, with 4 bases between. Germline CDR1 reads MNHEY; CDR2 reads SVGEGT.

This chain uses TRBV28 with TRBJ1-4, with D uncertain. V was pared by 5 bases and J by 0 bases, with 13 bases between. Germline loops: CDR1 MDHEN, CDR2 SYDVKM. The CDR3 is made up of 16 amino acids. In DNA, the CDR3 is TGTGCCAGCAGTATGGCCAGCCATACAACTAATGAAAAACTGTTTTTT. It codes for CASSMASHTTNEKLFF.

The chain is built from TRBV10-3 and TRBJ2-1, with TRBD2 as a possible D gene (7 bases). From germline, CDR1 is ENHRY and CDR2 SYGVKD. V was trimmed by 6 bases and J by 7 bases, leaving 13 bases between them. This CDR3 comprises 13 residues. The CDR3 spells CAISGGLVNEQFF. CDR3 in DNA: TGTGCCATCAGCGGGGGGCTGGTGAATGAGCAGTTCTTC.

This clonotype has ten or more counts. The chain has TRBV15 and TRBJ2-4, with TRBD1 matching over 9 bases. The CDR3 covers 17 residues. V was clipped by 4 bases and J by 2 bases; unmatched bases: 9. In germline, CDR1 is LNHNV, CDR2 YYDKDF (reference sequence). The chain's CDR3 is CATSNMGQGFTKNIQYF. CDR3 in DNA: TGTGCCACCAGCAATATGGGACAGGGTTTTACCAAAAACATTCAGTACTTC.

This clonotype occurred many times. J is TRBJ2-1 and V is TRBV29-1, with D perhaps matching TRBD2 (6 bases). The CDR3 loop spans 13 amino acids. Looked up from germline, CDR1 is SQVTM and CDR2 is ANQGSEA. Between the trimmed V and J ends, which lost 1 base and 2 bases, there was a span of 6 bases. The CDR3 DNA reads TGCAGCGTTGAAGGCGGGACCTACAATGAGCAGTTCTTC. Its protein product is CSVEGGTYNEQFF.

This clonotype was counted many times. The rearrangement links TRBV18 to TRBJ1-2, with 8 nucleotides matching TRBD1. This CDR3 is 16 amino acids long. CDR1 is KGHSH, CDR2 LQKENI, per germline. V dropped 0 bases and J dropped 8; count of bases not matched to a gene: 11. The CDR3 DNA sequence: TGTGCCAGCTCACCACCGCAGGGACAGGTCTCTTTGGGCTACACCTTC. It encodes CASSPPQGQVSLGYTF.

This clonotype showed up just a few times. The V gene is TRBV5-1, the J gene TRBJ2-1; a weak D match, TRBD2 (5 bases). This CDR3 is built from 14 residues. Germline CDR1 and CDR2: SGHRS and YFSETQ. V gave up 4 bases and J gave up 8 bases, with 16 bases separating them. Written as DNA, the CDR3 is TGCGCCAGCAGCCCTTCAGCGGTTGGGGATGAGCAGTTCTTC. As protein: CASSPSAVGDEQFF.

This clonotype was recorded many times. One end of the junction does not line up with germline, which may come from a read error. The chain employs TRBV5-1 and TRBJ1-1, with D maybe TRBD1 (5 bases). CDR3 length: 11 amino acids. CDR1 is SGHRS, CDR2 YFSETQ, per germline. The DNA of the CDR3 is TGCGTCAGCAAAGGGGCCACTGAAGCTTTCTTT. It is translated as CVSKGATEAFF.

The sample holds many counts of this clonotype. The chain couples TRBV5-1 to TRBJ2-7; perhaps TRBD2 as D (6 bases). V was shortened by 3 bases and J by 3 bases, with 10 bases between the two germline ends. Germline-derived CDR1 and CDR2 are SGHRS and YFSETQ. This CDR3 spans 13 amino acids. For the CDR3, the DNA is TGCGCCAGCAGCTGGAGGGTTGGCTACGAGCAGTACTTC. This codes for CASSWRVGYEQYF.

The sample holds many counts of this clonotype. The rearrangement links TRBV9 to TRBJ1-1; D is unresolved. The CDR3 loop spans 14 amino acids. V lost 1 base to trimming and J lost 1 base, with 8 bases between them. Germline V gene lookup returns CDR1 SGDLS and CDR2 YYNGEE. CDR3 amino acids: CASSVSQKNTEAFF. The CDR3 DNA is TGTGCCAGCAGCGTATCACAGAAGAACACTGAAGCTTTCTTT.

CDR3: CASGLVRGLAGRTDTQYF. CDR3 coding DNA: TGTGCTAGTGGTTTGGTAAGAGGGCTAGCGGGACGCACAGATACGCAGTATTTT. This chain connects TRBV12-5 to TRBJ2-3; 9 positions agree with TRBD2. The CDR3 extends over 18 amino acids. From germline, CDR1 is LGHNT and CDR2 FRNRAP. The V segment lost 0 bases and the J segment 1 base; nucleotides outside the gene matches: 8.

This clonotype was detected a few times. The chain recombines TRBV2 with TRBJ2-2; possibly TRBD1 for D (5 bases). This CDR3 is built from 16 residues. With 4 bases removed from V and 0 bases from J, the gap between germline ends came to 12 bases. Germline loops: CDR1 SNHLY, CDR2 FYNNEI. The CDR3 DNA sequence: TGTGCCAGCAGTGGGGTCCAGGGCACGAACACCGGGGAGCTGTTTTTT. It encodes CASSGVQGTNTGELFF. Supplemented by reference TRBV2 and TRBJ2-2, the full variable domain reads EPEVTQTPSHQVTQMGQEVILRCVPISNHLYFYWYRQILGQKVEFLVSFYNNEISEKSEIFDDQFSVERPDGSNFTLKIRSTKLEDSAMYFCASSGVQGTNTGELFFGEGSRLTVL.

Many counts were recorded for this clonotype. V and J are TRBV5-6 and TRBJ2-3; 7 bases line up with TRBD1. J lost 0 bases, V lost 3 bases, and 1 base had no gene match. Germline V gives CDR1 SGHDT, CDR2 YYEEEE. This CDR3 has 14 amino acids. The CDR3 loop is CASSWDRSTDTQYF. The CDR3 DNA reads TGTGCCAGCAGCTGGGACAGAAGCACAGATACGCAGTATTTT.

The chain joins TRBV12-3 or TRBV12-4 to TRBJ2-3; no clear D. This CDR3 has 14 amino acids. Trimming took 5 bases from V and 3 from J, leaving 12 bases between them. The DNA of the CDR3 is TGTGCCAGCAGTCGATCCTCAAGTACAGATACGCAGTATTTT. Its translation is CASSRSSSTDTQYF.

The gene calls are TRBV20-1 and TRBJ2-5, with no clear D. Germline assignment: CDR1 DFQATT and CDR2 SNEGSKA (reference sequence). The V gene lost 5 bases and the J gene lost 1 base, with 8 bases spanning the gap. This CDR3 has 12 residues. CDR3 amino acids: CSARLLQETQYF. As DNA, the CDR3 is TGCAGTGCTCGGCTCCTCCAAGAGACCCAGTACTTC.

This clonotype came up many times. The V call is TRBV6-5, the J call TRBJ2-3; perhaps TRBD2 as D (5 bases). The germline CDR1 and CDR2 sequences are MNHEY and SVGAGI. The CDR3 has 11 residues. The V and J ends lost 2 bases and 12 bases respectively, with 9 bases between them. DNA of the CDR3: TGTGCCAGCAGTTACCGCGGGTTTCAGTATTTT. Protein: CASSYRGFQYF.

The rearrangement joins TRBV20-1 to TRBJ1-2, with D unclear. Germline CDR1 and CDR2: DFQATT and SNEGSKA (reference sequence). The CDR3 has 15 amino acids. With 1 base removed from V and 0 bases from J, the gap between germline ends came to 12 bases. The CDR3 region has the DNA TGCAGTGCTAGAGTTCCGACACAAACTAACTATGGCTACACCTTC. Protein: CSARVPTQTNYGYTF.

As for this clonotype: The conserved phenylalanine or tryptophan is not found at the CDR3 terminus, so this likely reflects a read error. J is TRBJ1-1 and V is TRBV6-2 or TRBV6-3; D not resolved. From germline, CDR1 is MNHEY and CDR2 SVGEGT. CDR3 length equals 12 residues. Here the CDR3 DNA reads TGTGCTTCCTCGTGGGGTCTGGGTGAAGCTTTCTCT. It yields the protein CASSWGLGEAFS.

This clonotype was seen many times. The chain has TRBV6-2 or TRBV6-3 and TRBJ2-4, with D tentatively TRBD1 (7 bases). Germline V gene sequence: CDR1 MNHEY, CDR2 SVGEGT. This CDR3 contains 16 residues. Trimming removed 5 bases at V and 0 bases at J, with 14 bases between. The CDR3 DNA follows: TGTGCCAGCAGTGCTCGACAGGGACTAGCCAAAAACATTCAGTACTTC. It encodes CASSARQGLAKNIQYF.

This clonotype was counted many times. The rearrangement joins TRBV28 to TRBJ2-5; 7 bases agree with TRBD1. This CDR3 is built from 18 residues. V dropped 4 bases and J dropped 0; count of bases not matched to a gene: 14. CDR1 MDHEN and CDR2 SYDVKM come from the germline V gene. The CDR3 DNA reads TGTGCCAGCAGTTCCTACCAACAACAGGGGACCCACCAAGAGACCCAGTACTTC. Its protein is CASSSYQQQGTHQETQYF.